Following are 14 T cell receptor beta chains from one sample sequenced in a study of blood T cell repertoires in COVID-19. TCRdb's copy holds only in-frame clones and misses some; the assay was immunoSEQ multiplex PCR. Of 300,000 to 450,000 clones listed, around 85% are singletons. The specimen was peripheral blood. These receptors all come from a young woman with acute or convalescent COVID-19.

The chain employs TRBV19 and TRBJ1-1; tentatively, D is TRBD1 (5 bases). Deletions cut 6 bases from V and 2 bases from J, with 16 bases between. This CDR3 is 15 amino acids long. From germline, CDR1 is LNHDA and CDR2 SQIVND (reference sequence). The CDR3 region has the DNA TGTGCCAGTAGGCCCCGGGGGAAGGTAAACACTGAAGCTTTCTTT. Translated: CASRPRGKVNTEAFF.

CDR3 amino acids: CAISELAGAVPQYF. The CDR3 DNA follows: TGTGCCATCAGTGAACTAGCGGGTGCTGTGCCACAGTACTTC. The chain couples TRBV10-3 to TRBJ2-5, with TRBD2 matching 9 bases. Per the germline V gene, CDR1 is ENHRY and CDR2 is SYGVKD. V dropped 3 bases and J dropped 11; count of bases not matched to a gene: 10. This CDR3 is 14 amino acids long.

The CDR3 sequence: CASRRGRGNTGELFF. Written as DNA, the CDR3 is TGTGCCAGCAGACGCGGGAGGGGCAACACCGGGGAGCTGTTTTTT. J is TRBJ2-2 and V is TRBV2, with 9 bases lining up with TRBD2. Germline loops: CDR1 SNHLY, CDR2 FYNNEI. V gave up 6 bases and J gave up 2 bases; unmatched junction bases: 4. CDR3 size: 15 residues.

The CDR3 is CASSSFPPTGMGYTF. CDR3 DNA sequence: TGTGCCAGCAGCAGTTTCCCTCCGACAGGGATGGGCTACACCTTC. This rearrangement joins TRBV27 to TRBJ1-2; 7 nucleotides align to TRBD1. Germline-derived CDR1 and CDR2 are MNHEY and SMNVEV (reference sequence). Unmatched junction bases numbered 15, after V lost 6 bases and J lost 8 bases. There are 15 residues in the CDR3.

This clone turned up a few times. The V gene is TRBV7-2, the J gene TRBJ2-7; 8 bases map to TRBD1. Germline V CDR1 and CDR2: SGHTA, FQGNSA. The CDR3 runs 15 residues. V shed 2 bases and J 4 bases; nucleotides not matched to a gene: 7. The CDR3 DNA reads TGTGCCAGCAGCTTACCCGACAGGGGTGAGTACGAGCAGTACTTC. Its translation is CASSLPDRGEYEQYF.

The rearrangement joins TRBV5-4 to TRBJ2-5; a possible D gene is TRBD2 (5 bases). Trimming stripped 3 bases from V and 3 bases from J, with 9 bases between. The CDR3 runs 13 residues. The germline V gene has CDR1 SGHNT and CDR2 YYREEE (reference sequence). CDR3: CASSSSGEETQYF. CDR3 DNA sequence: TGTGCCAGCAGCTCCTCCGGGGAAGAGACCCAGTACTTC.

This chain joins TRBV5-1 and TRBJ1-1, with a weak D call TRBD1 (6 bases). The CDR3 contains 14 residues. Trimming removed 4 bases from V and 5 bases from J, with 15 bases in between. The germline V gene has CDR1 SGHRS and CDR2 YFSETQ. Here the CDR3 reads CASSGSSGETEAFF. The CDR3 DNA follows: TGCGCCAGCAGCGGATCATCAGGGGAGACTGAAGCTTTCTTT.

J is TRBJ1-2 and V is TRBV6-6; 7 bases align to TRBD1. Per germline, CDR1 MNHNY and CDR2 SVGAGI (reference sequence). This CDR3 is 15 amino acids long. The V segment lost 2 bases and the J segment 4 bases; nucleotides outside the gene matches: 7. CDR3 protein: CASSYGRDSSYGYTF. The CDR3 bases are TGTGCCAGCAGTTACGGCCGGGACAGCTCCTATGGCTACACCTTC.

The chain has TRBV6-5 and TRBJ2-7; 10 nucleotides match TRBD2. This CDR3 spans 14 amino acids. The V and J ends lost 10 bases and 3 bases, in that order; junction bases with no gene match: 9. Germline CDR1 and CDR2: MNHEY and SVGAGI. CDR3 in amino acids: CATRRTSGLYEQYF. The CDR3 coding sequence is TGTGCCACCCGGCGGACTAGCGGACTCTACGAGCAGTACTTC.

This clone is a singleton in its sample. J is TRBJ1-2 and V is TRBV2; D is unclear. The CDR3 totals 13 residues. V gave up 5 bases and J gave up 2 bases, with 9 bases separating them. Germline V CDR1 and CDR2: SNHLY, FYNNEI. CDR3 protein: CASSSAGNYGYTF. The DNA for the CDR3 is TGTGCCAGCAGTTCGGCGGGCAACTATGGCTACACCTTC.

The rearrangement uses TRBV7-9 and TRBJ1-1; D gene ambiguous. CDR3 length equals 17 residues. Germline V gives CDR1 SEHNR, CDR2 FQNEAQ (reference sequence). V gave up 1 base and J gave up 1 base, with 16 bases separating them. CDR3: CASSLDPEGYTNTEAFF. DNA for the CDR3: TGTGCCAGCAGCTTAGATCCAGAGGGATACACGAACACTGAAGCTTTCTTT.

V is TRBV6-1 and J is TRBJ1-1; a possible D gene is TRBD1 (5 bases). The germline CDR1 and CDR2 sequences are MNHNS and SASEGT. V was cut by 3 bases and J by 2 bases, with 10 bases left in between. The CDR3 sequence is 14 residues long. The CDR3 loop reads CASSDLRGNTEAFF. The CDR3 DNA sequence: TGTGCCAGCAGTGATTTAAGGGGAAACACTGAAGCTTTCTTT.

CDR3 protein: CASSLAAGGSYNEQFF. Written as DNA, the CDR3 is TGTGCCAGCAGCTTAGCTGCGGGGGGCTCCTACAATGAGCAGTTCTTC. The chain joins TRBV7-3 to TRBJ2-1; the match to TRBD2 covers 8 bases. Germline V gene lookup returns CDR1 SGHTA and CDR2 FQGTGA. The CDR3 is made up of 16 amino acids. Germline trimming cut 2 bases from V and 0 bases from J; bases unmatched to any gene: 3.

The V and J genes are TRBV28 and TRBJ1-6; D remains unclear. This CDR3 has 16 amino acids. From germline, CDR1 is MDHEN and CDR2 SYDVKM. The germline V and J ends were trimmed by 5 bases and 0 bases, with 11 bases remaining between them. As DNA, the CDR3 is TGTGCCAGCAGTACTCCAAGCCACTCCTATAATTCACCCCTCCACTTT. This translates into CASSTPSHSYNSPLHF. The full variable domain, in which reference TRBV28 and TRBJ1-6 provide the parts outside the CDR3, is DVKVTQSSRYLVKRTGEKVFLECVQDMDHENMFWYRQDPGLGLRLIYFSYDVKMKEKGDIPEGYSVSREKKERFSLILESASTNQTSMYLCASSTPSHSYNSPLHFGNGTRLTVT.